The T cell receptor (beta chain) described here comes from a study of identical twins. Study observations and caveats: Donors were not followed over many years; analysis was cross-sectional.

Each CDR3 protein gets one entry after TCRdb re-called the 5' RACE reads with MiXCR. The sample yields 690,000 or so distinct CDR3 sequences, 8.6% seen once. This clonotype was observed a handful of times. What it binds is unknown. The V end was cut by 3 bases, the J end by 0 bases, with 14 bases between. Germline assignment: CDR1 KGHDR and CDR2 SFDVKD. CDR3 length: 16 residues. Everyone who gave samples was a healthy Caucasian. The sample was also linked to a second study, of yellow fever vaccine responses in identical twins.

The specimen was PBMCs. The source is a woman under 30 in good health. The chain recombines TRBV24-1 with TRBJ2-7; D may be TRBD1 or TRBD2 (5 bases each). The CDR3, as DNA: TGTGCCACCAGTGATACAACCGGGACGGCCTCCTACGAGCAGTACTTC. The encoded protein is CATSDTTGTASYEQYF.